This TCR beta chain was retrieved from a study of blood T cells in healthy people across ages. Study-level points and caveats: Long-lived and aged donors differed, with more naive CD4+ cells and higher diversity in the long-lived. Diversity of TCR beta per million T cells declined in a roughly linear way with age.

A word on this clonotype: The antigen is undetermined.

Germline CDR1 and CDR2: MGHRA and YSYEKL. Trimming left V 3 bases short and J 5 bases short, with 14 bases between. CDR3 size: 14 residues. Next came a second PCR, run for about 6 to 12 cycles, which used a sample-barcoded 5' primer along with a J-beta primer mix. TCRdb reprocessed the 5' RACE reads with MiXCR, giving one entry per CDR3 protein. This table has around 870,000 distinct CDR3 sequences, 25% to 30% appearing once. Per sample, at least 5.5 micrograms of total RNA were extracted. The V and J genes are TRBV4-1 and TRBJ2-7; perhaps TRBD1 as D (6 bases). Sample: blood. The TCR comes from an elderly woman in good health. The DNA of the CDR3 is TGCGCCAGCAGCCATGAAACAGGGCGAGACGAGCAGTACTTC. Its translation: CASSHETGRDEQYF.